Listed here are 5 T cell receptor beta chains from one sample, sequenced in a study of T cells in Graves' hyperthyroidism and ophthalmopathy. The source material, RNA transcripts, was used to amplify TCR beta CDR3 regions. With the HTBI primer set, the TCR CDR3 went through a first round of RT-PCR. One entry per CDR3 protein results from TCRdb running MiXCR on the multiplex PCR reads. The sample consists of about 400,000 distinct CDR3 sequences, about 15% of them appearing once. The sequencing sample was made of blood. The source of these receptors is a woman under 30 with Graves' hyperthyroidism that later progressed to Graves' ophthalmopathy.

This clonotype was detected ten times or more. V and J are TRBV12-3 or TRBV12-4 and TRBJ2-1, with 13 bases aligning to TRBD2. The CDR3 sequence is 15 residues long. Germline trimming cut 6 bases from V and 9 bases from J; bases unmatched to any gene: 8. As DNA, the CDR3 is TGTGCCAGCAGCCGTACTAGCGGGAGGGCCTTTGAGCAGTTCTTC. This sequence encodes CASSRTSGRAFEQFF.

The chain carries TRBV30 and TRBJ1-5; D might be TRBD1 (6 bases). V was cut by 2 bases and J by 7 bases, with 15 bases left in between. This CDR3 has 14 amino acids. Germline CDR1 and CDR2: GTSNPN and SVGIG (reference sequence). This chain's CDR3 is CAWSRRGVGQPQHF. CDR3 bases: TGTGCCTGGAGTCGAAGGGGGGTTGGCCAGCCCCAGCATTTT. Based on the CDR3 plus reference TRBV30 and TRBJ1-5, the full variable domain is SQTIHQWPATLVQPVGSPLSLECTVEGTSNPNLYWYRQAAGRGLQLLFYSVGIGQISSEVPQNLSASRPQDRQFILSSKKLLLSDSGFYLCAWSRRGVGQPQHFGDGTRLSIL.

This clonotype has at least ten counts. The chain uses TRBV7-2 and TRBJ2-7, with TRBD1 identical over 7 bases. J was trimmed by 3 bases and V by 3 bases; bases with no gene match: 8. CDR1 is SGHTA, CDR2 FQGNSA, per germline. The CDR3 contains 15 residues. CDR3 loop: CASSFRTGQNYEQYF. CDR3 in DNA: TGTGCCAGCAGCTTTCGGACGGGACAGAACTACGAGCAGTACTTC.

This clonotype has ten or more counts. The rearrangement uses TRBV6-1 and TRBJ2-7; no definite D call. Germline V lookup: CDR1 MNHNS, CDR2 SASEGT. Trimming took 3 bases from V and 2 from J, leaving 5 bases between them. The CDR3 is 12 amino acids. DNA for the CDR3: TGTGCCAGCAGTGACCAGCCCTACGAGCAGTACTTC. Translation: CASSDQPYEQYF.

This clonotype was seen many times. The V and J genes are TRBV5-5 and TRBJ1-5, with no clear D. Looked up from germline, CDR1 is SGHKS and CDR2 is YYEKEE (reference sequence). V lost 4 bases and J lost 3, with 17 bases in between. The CDR3 extends over 16 amino acids. CDR3 bases: TGTGCCAGCAGCGAAACCCCGGGGTTAAACAATCAGCCCCAGCATTTT. It is translated as CASSETPGLNNQPQHF.